The source of this T cell receptor beta chain is a study of metastatic and nonmetastatic thyroid tumors. Study-wide background: Across blood and tumor or nodule tissue, repertoires from malignant and benign thyroid patients were compared with one another.

Worth noting for this clone: The antigen is unknown.

Study-wide points: Reported TCR beta diversity, measured in blood and tumor, was significantly higher for malignant thyroid tumors than for benign nodules.

In the study's own analysis: It was from CDR3 differences across clinicopathological groups that a distant-metastasis classifier for papillary thyroid cancer was built. Via MiXCR, TCRdb re-called the PCR reads. The V and J calls and clone size come from TCRdb's table, not from the authors' own analysis. The sample gives roughly 4,000 clones, about two fifths of which show up once; approximately 24% is in the top ten. V dropped 4 bases and J dropped 5 bases, with 7 bases sitting between them. The CDR3 totals 12 residues. Thyroid surgery took place with no prior treatment in any patient. This sequence was found in a male donor with papillary thyroid cancer or a benign thyroid nodule (not recorded which). Some clones in this sample may be carry-over from other donors' samples. The chain has TRBV12-3 or TRBV12-4 and TRBJ2-3, with D perhaps TRBD1 (6 bases). Sequencing was carried out using tumor tissue. The CDR3 sequence is CASSYREDTQYF. CDR3 in DNA: TGTGCCAGCAGTTACAGGGAAGATACGCAGTATTTT.